These 8 T cell receptor beta chains originate from one sample sequenced in a study of blood T cell repertoires in COVID-19 (dated by TCRdb to about 2020). Library preparation employed the immunoSEQ multiplex PCR assay. This immuneACCESS table, as held by TCRdb, lists in-frame sequences with V and J called but not all clones. Of the missing ones, under half trace to an unresolved V gene in checked studies; the others have no known cause. For this sample the table gives under 250,000 clones, of which roughly 80% were detected only once. Clones ranked in the top ten supply 1.3% of the sample. The sequencing input was PBMCs or T cells enriched from blood (not recorded which). The receptors derive from a woman aged 40 to 55 with acute COVID-19.

The CDR3 sequence is CASSGGDRGSYEQYF. CDR3 nucleotides: TGTGCCAGCTCGGGAGGCGACAGGGGTTCCTACGAGCAGTACTTC. The chain has TRBV18 and TRBJ2-7, with 8 bases matching TRBD1. Germline loops: CDR1 KGHSH, CDR2 LQKENI. The CDR3 loop spans 15 amino acids. Losses at the gene ends were 6 bases for V and 1 base for J; bases not matched to a gene: 8.

The gene calls are TRBV1 and TRBJ2-4; the table's D call TRBD2 went unverified against the DNA. TRBV1 is listed as a pseudogene. The CDR3 totals 11 residues. The CDR3 here is CTSSHSNIQYF. The CDR3 bases are TGCACCAGCAGCCACTCAAACATTCAGTACTTC.

The chain employs TRBV18 and TRBJ1-6; tentatively, D is TRBD1 (6 bases). The CDR3 loop spans 14 amino acids. Per germline, CDR1 KGHSH and CDR2 LQKENI. Deletions cut 5 bases from V and 5 bases from J, with 10 bases between. CDR3 in amino acids: CASSTDRNNSPLHF. The CDR3, as DNA: TGTGCCAGCTCAACCGACAGGAATAATTCACCCCTCCACTTT. The whole variable domain, filled in from reference TRBV18 and TRBJ1-6, reads NAGVMQNPRHLVRRRGQEARLRCSPMKGHSHVYWYRQLPEEGLKFMVYLQKENIIDESGMPKERFSAEFPKEGPSILRIQQVVRGDSAAYFCASSTDRNNSPLHFGNGTRLTVT.

This sequence joins TRBV23-1 and TRBJ1-1, with D possibly TRBD1 on 5 matching bases. TRBV23-1 is an open reading frame whose function is uncertain. Between the trimmed V and J ends, which lost 3 bases and 7 bases, there was a span of 27 bases. This CDR3 is built from 18 residues. CDR3 bases: TGCGCCAGCAGTCAGGAGAACAGGAACCCCTTGTCCTCTGGTGAAGCTTTCTTT. It specifies CASSQENRNPLSSGEAFF.

This clone is a singleton in its sample. The chain employs TRBV19 and TRBJ1-1; D may be TRBD1 (5 bases). Germline lookup yields CDR1 LNHDA and CDR2 SQIVND (reference sequence). This CDR3 has 11 amino acids. Trimming cost V 3 bases and J 11 bases, with 10 bases left between them. CDR3 bases: TGTGCCAGTAGTATTTCCAGGGCGGCTTTCTTT. Translated, it gives CASSISRAAFF. Drawing the rest from reference TRBV19 and TRBJ1-1, the complete variable domain is DGGITQSPKYLFRKEGQNVTLSCEQNLNHDAMYWYRQDPGQGLRLIYYSQIVNDFQKGDIAEGYSVSREKKESFPLTVTSAQKNPTAFYLCASSISRAAFFGQGTRLTVV.

The chain recombines TRBV4-2 with TRBJ2-3, with D unresolved. CDR3 length: 15 residues. From germline, CDR1 is LGHNA and CDR2 YNFKEQ. The V and J ends lost 1 base and 2 bases respectively, with 10 bases between them. The CDR3, as DNA: TGTGCCAGCAGCCAAGCCCCGGGTCCCACAGATACGCAGTATTTT. Encoded protein: CASSQAPGPTDTQYF.

J is TRBJ1-5 and V is TRBV2; 8 nucleotides match TRBD1. CDR3 length: 15 residues. The germline gives CDR1 SNHLY, CDR2 FYNNEI. The junction had 6 bases not matched to a gene; V was cut back by 5 bases and J by 3 bases. The DNA for the CDR3 is TGTGCCAGCAGTCGACAGGGGTTGGTCAATCAGCCCCAGCATTTT. It codes for CASSRQGLVNQPQHF.

The V gene is TRBV6-5, the J gene TRBJ2-5, with 7 bases that match TRBD1. The CDR3 has 14 residues. Germline V gene sequence: CDR1 MNHEY, CDR2 SVGAGI. V shed 2 bases, J shed 5 bases, and the junction held 5 bases outside the gene matches. The CDR3 reads CASSYVTGAETQYF. The CDR3 bases are TGTGCCAGCAGTTACGTAACAGGGGCGGAGACCCAGTACTTC.